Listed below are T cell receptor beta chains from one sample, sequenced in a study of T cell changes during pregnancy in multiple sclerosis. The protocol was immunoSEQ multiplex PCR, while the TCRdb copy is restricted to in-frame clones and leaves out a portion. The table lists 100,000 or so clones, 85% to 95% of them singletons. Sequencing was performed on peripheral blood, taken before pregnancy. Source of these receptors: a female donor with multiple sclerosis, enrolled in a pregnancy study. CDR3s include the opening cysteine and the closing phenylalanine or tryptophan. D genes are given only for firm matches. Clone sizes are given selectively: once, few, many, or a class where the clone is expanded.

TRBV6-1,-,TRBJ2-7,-,TGTGCCACGTTGGACAGCTCCTACGAGCAGTACTTC,CATLDSSYEQYF
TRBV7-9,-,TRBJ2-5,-,TGTGCCAGCAGCGACAACCAGCGGATGGGAGAGACCCAGTACTTC,CASSDNQRMGETQYF
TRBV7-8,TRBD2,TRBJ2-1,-,TGTGCCAGCAGCCCCAGACTAGCGGGAGAGGGTGAGCAGTTCTTC,CASSPRLAGEGEQFF
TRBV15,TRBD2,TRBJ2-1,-,TGTGCCACCAGCAGAGGGCATGGGGGGGGAAAATCGAGGAATGAGCAGTTCTTC,CATSRGHGGGKSRNEQFF
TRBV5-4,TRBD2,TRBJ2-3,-,TGTGCCAGCAGCTCCCCGGCTAGCGGGGTTAGCACAGATACGCAGTATTTT,CASSSPASGVSTDTQYF
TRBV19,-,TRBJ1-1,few,TGTGCCAGTAGTATGTCATGGCCTGATGAAGCTTTCTTT,CASSMSWPDEAFF
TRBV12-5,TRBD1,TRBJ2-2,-,TGTGCTAGTGGCCGATTTAAACAGGGGGCGAGCACCGGGGAGCTGTTTTTT,CASGRFKQGASTGELFF
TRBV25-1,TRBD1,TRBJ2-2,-,TGTGCCACCGAGAACAGGGGAAACACCGGGGAGCTGTTTTTT,CATENRGNTGELFF
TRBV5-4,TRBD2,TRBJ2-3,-,TGTGCCACCCAAGCGGGGACTAGCGGGCCTACTAGCACAGATACGCAGTATTTT,CATQAGTSGPTSTDTQYF
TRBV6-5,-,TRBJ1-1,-,TGTGCCAGCAGTTACCTCCCAGCCGACATGAACACTGAAGCTTTCTTT,CASSYLPADMNTEAFF
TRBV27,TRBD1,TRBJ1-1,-,TGTGCCAGCAGTTTATCTAGGACAGGGGAGACTGAAGCTTTCTTT,CASSLSRTGETEAFF
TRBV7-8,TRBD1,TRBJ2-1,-,TGTGCCAGCAGCAACCTACAGGGGACGGGGTACAATGAGCAGTTCTTC,CASSNLQGTGYNEQFF
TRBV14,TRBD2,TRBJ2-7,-,TGTGCCAGCAGCCAAGGTTGGCTAGCGGGAGGGTTCGTCTCCTACGAGCAGTACTTC,CASSQGWLAGGFVSYEQYF
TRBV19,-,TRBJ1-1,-,TGTGCCAGTAGTCCTGCCGGCGGGGTGACTGAAGCTTTCTTT,CASSPAGGVTEAFF
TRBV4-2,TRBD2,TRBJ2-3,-,TGTGCCAGCAGCCCTGGGGGAGGGGACACAGATACGCAGTATTTT,CASSPGGGDTDTQYF
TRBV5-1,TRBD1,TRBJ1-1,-,TGCGCCAGCAGCTTGGCTGGATGGGGACAGGGGACTGAAGCTTTCTTT,CASSLAGWGQGTEAFF
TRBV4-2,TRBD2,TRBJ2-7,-,TGTGCCAGCAGCGTTAGCGGGAAGAGCTCCTACGAGCAGTACTTC,CASSVSGKSSYEQYF
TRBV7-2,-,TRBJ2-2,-,TGTGCCAGCAGCCCTACCAGAGTCGGGTTCACCGGGGAGCTGTTTTTT,CASSPTRVGFTGELFF
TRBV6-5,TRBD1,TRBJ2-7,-,TGTGCCAGCAGTTACTTCGGGGCAGGGGGCCCCTACGAGCAGTACTTC,CASSYFGAGGPYEQYF
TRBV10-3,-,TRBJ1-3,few,TGTGCCATCAGTGAAACAGGCACGCCCTCTGGAAACACCATATATTTT,CAISETGTPSGNTIYF
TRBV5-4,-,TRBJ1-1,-,TGTGCCAGCAGCTGGGGGGACACTGAAGCTTTCTTT,CASSWGDTEAFF
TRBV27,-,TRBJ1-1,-,TGTGCCAGCAGTTTCCACAGGGTCGGGAACACTGAAGCTTTCTTT,CASSFHRVGNTEAFF